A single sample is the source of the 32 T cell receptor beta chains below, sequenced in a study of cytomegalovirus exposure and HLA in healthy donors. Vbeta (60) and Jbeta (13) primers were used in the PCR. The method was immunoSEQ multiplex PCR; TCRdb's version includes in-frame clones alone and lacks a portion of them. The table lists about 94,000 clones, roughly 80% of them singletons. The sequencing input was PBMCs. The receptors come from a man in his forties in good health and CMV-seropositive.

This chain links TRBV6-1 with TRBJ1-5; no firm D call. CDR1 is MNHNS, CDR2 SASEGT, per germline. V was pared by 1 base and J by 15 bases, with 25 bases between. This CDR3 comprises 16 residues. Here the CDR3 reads CASSEDRRIRGQATHF. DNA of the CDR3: TGTGCCAGCAGTGAAGATCGGAGGATAAGAGGGCAGGCGACGCATTTT.

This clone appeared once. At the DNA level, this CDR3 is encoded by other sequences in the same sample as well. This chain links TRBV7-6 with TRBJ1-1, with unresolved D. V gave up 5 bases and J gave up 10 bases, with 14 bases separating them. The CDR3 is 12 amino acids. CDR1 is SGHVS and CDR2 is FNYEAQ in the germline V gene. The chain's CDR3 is CASSPPGSGAFF. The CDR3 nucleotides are TGTGCCAGCAGCCCGCCCGGGAGTGGAGCTTTCTTT.

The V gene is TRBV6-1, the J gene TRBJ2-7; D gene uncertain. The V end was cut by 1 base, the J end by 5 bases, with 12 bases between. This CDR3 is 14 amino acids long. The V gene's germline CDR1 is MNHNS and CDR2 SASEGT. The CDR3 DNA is TGTGCCAGCAGTGAAGTACGAGGCTACCACGAGCAGTACTTC. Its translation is CASSEVRGYHEQYF.

The CDR3: CASIPLRRLGLGYNEQFF. CDR3 coding DNA: TGTGCCAGTATCCCCCTTCGGCGACTGGGACTAGGTTACAATGAGCAGTTCTTC. This rearrangement joins TRBV19 to TRBJ2-1; 8 nucleotides line up with TRBD2. CDR3 length: 18 amino acids. Germline V gene lookup returns CDR1 LNHDA and CDR2 SQIVND (reference sequence). V lost 7 bases, J lost 4 bases, and 18 bases stayed unmatched.

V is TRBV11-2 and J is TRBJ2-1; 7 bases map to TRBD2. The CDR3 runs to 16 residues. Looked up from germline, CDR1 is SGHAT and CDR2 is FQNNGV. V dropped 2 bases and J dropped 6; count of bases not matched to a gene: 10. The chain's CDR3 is CASSLTRAQRGNEQFF. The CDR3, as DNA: TGTGCCAGCAGCTTAACGAGGGCCCAGCGGGGCAATGAGCAGTTCTTC.

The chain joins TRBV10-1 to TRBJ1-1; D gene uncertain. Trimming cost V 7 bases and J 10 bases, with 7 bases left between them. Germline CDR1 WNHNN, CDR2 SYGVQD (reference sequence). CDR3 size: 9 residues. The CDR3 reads CASTYLAFF. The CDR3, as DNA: TGCGCCAGCACTTACTTAGCTTTCTTT.

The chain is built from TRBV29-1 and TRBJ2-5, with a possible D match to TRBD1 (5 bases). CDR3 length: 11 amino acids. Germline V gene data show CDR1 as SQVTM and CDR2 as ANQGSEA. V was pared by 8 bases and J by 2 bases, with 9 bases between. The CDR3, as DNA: TGCAGCTCAGGACAACAAGAGACCCAGTACTTC. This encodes CSSGQQETQYF. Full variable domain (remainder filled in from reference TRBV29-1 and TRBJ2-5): SAVISQKPSRDICQRGTSLTIQCQVDSQVTMMFWYRQQPGQSLTLIATANQGSEATYESGFVIDKFPISRPNLTFSTLTVSNMSPEDSSIYLCSSGQQETQYFGPGTRLLVL.

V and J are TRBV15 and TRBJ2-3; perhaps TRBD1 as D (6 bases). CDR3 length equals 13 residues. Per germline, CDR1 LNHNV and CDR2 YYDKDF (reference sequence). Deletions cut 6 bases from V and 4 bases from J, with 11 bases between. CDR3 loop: CATREGGSDTQYF. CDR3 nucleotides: TGTGCCACCAGAGAAGGGGGTTCAGATACGCAGTATTTT.

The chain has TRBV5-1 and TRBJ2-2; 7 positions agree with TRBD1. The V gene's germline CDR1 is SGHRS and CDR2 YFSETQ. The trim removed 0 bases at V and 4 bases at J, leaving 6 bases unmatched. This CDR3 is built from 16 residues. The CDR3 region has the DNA TGCGCCAGCAGCTTGGCCGCAGGGGGAGCCACCGGGGAGCTGTTTTTT. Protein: CASSLAAGGATGELFF. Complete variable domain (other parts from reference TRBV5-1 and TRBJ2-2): KAGVTQTPRYLIKTRGQQVTLSCSPISGHRSVSWYQQTPGQGLQFLFEYFSETQRNKGNFPGRFSGRQFSNSRSEMNVSTLELGDSALYLCASSLAAGGATGELFFGEGSRLTVL.

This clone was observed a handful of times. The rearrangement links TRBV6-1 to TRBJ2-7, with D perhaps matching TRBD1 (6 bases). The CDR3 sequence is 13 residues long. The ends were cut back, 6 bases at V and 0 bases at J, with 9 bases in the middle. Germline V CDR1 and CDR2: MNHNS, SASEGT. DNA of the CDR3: TGTGCCAGCAGCGTGGACAGCTCCTACGAGCAGTACTTC. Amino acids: CASSVDSSYEQYF.

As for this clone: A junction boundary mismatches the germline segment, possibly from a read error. CDR3 region: CSSSLNRGELFF. The CDR3 DNA sequence: TGTTCCAGCAGCTTAAATCGGGGAGAACTGTTTTTT. This chain uses TRBV7-9 with TRBJ1-4; D gene uncertain. The CDR3 consists of 12 residues. Looked up from germline, CDR1 is SEHNR and CDR2 is FQNEAQ (reference sequence).

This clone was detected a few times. The CDR3 protein is CASSAGTSGGAGELFF. As DNA, the CDR3 is TGTGCCAGCAGCGCGGGGACTAGCGGGGGTGCCGGGGAGCTGTTTTTT. This chain uses TRBV9 with TRBJ2-2, with 14 nucleotides matching TRBD2. Germline CDR1 SGDLS, CDR2 YYNGEE. The CDR3 consists of 16 residues. The V gene end was trimmed by 3 bases and the J gene end by 6 bases; junction bases not matched to a gene: 4.

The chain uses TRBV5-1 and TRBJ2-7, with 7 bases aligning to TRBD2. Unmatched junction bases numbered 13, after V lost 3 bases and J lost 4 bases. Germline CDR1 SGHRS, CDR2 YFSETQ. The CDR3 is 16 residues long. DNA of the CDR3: TGCGCCAGCAGCTCCCTGGGGGAAGGGGAGGGTTACGAGCAGTACTTC. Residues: CASSSLGEGEGYEQYF.

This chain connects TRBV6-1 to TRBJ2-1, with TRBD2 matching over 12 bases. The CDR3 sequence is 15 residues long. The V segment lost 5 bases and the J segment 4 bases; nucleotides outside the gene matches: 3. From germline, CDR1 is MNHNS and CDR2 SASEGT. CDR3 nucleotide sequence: TGTGCCAGCAGTCGACTAGCGGGAGAATACAATGAGCAGTTCTTC. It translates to CASSRLAGEYNEQFF.

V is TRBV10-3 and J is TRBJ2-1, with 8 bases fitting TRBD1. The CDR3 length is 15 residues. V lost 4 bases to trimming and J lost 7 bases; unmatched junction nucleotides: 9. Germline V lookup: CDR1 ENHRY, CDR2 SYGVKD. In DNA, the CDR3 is TGTGCCATCAGTGGTGGACAGGGAATAGGTAATGAGCAGTTCTTC. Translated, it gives CAISGGQGIGNEQFF.

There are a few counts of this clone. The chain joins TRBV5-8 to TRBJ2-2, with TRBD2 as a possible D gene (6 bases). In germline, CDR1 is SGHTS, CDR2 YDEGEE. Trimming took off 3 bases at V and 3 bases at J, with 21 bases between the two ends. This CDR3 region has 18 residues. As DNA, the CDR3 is TGTGCCAGCAGCTACACAGGTCGGAGGGGAACCCACACCGGGGAGCTGTTTTTT. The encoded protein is CASSYTGRRGTHTGELFF.

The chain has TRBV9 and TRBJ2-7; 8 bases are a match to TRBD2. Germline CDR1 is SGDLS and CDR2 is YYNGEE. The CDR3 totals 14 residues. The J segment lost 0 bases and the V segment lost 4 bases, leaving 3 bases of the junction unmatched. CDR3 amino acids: CASSRGGDSYEQYF. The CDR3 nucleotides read TGTGCCAGCAGCCGGGGGGGTGACTCCTACGAGCAGTACTTC.

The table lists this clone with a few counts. CDR3 nucleotide sequence: TGTGCCAGCAGCGCCAACAGGGCTCCGGCGTCCGGGGAGCTGTTTTTT. Residues: CASSANRAPASGELFF. The rearrangement links TRBV7-2 to TRBJ2-2, with D possibly matching TRBD1 (6 bases). V dropped 5 bases and J dropped 6 bases, with 19 bases sitting between them. Germline loops: CDR1 SGHTA, CDR2 FQGNSA. CDR3 length: 16 amino acids.

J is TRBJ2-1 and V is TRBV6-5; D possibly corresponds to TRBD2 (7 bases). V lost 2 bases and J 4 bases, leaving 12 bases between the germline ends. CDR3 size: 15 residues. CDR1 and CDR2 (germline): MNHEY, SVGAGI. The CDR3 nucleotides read TGTGCCAGCAGTTACAGGGGGGGCCGATACAATGAGCAGTTCTTC. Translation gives CASSYRGGRYNEQFF.

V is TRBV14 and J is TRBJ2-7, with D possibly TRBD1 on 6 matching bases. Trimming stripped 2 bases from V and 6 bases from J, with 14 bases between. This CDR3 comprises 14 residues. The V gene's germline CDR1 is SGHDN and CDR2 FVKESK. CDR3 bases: TGTGCCAGCAGCCAATTCAGGGGTCCTCGCGAGCAGTACTTC. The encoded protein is CASSQFRGPREQYF.

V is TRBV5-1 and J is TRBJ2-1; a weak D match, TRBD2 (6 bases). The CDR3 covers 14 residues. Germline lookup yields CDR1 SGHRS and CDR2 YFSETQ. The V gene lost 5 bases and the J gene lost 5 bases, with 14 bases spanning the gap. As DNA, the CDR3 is TGCGCCAGCAGTGGCGGGGCCAGCCACAATGAGCAGTTCTTC. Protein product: CASSGGASHNEQFF.

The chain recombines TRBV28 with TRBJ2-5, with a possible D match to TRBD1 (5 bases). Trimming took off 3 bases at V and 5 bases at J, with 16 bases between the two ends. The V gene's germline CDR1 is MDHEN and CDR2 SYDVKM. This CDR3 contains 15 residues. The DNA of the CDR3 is TGTGCCAGCAGTTTTCTCCAGGGTGATAGGGAGACCCAGTACTTC. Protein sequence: CASSFLQGDRETQYF. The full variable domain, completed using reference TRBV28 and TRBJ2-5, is DVKVTQSSRYLVKRTGEKVFLECVQDMDHENMFWYRQDPGLGLRLIYFSYDVKMKEKGDIPEGYSVSREKKERFSLILESASTNQTSMYLCASSFLQGDRETQYFGPGTRLLVL.

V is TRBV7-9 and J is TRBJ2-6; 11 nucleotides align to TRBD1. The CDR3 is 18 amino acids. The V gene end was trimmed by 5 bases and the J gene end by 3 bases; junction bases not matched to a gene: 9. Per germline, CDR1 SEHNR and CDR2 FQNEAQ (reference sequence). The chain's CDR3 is CASSDGQGAAGGANVLTF. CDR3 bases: TGTGCCAGCAGCGATGGACAGGGGGCCGCCGGTGGGGCCAACGTCCTGACTTTC.

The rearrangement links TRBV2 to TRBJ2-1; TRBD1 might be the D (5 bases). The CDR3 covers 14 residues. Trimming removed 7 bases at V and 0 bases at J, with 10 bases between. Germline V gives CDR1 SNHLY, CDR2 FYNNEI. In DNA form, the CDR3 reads TGTGCCAGCAAGGGGATTAACTCCTACAATGAGCAGTTCTTC. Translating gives CASKGINSYNEQFF.

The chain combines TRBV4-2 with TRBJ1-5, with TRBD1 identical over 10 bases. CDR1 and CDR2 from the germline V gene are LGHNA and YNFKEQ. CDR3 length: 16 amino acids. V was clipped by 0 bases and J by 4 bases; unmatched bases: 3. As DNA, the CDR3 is TGTGCCAGCAGCCAAGATTGGGGACAGGGGAATCAGCCCCAGCATTTT. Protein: CASSQDWGQGNQPQHF.

CDR3 coding DNA: TGTGCCAGCAGCAAAGCGGGGGACTACGAGCAGTACTTC. This translates into CASSKAGDYEQYF. The chain carries TRBV11-2 and TRBJ2-7, with 8 bases fitting TRBD2. CDR3 length: 13 residues. Per the germline V gene, CDR1 is SGHAT and CDR2 is FQNNGV. The trim removed 5 bases at V and 3 bases at J, leaving 3 bases unmatched.

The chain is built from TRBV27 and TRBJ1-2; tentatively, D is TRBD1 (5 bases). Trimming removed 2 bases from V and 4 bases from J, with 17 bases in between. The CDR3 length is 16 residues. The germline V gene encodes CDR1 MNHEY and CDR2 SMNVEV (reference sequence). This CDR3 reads CASSLRSRVDSYGYTF. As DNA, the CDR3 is TGTGCCAGCAGTTTAAGAAGCAGGGTGGATAGCTATGGCTACACCTTC.

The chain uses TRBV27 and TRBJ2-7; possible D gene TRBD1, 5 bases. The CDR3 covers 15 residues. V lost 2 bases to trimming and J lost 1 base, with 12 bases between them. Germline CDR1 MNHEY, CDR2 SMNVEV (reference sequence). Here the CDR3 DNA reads TGTGCCAGCAGTTTAGGGGCATTGAGATCCTACGAGCAGTACTTC. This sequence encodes CASSLGALRSYEQYF.

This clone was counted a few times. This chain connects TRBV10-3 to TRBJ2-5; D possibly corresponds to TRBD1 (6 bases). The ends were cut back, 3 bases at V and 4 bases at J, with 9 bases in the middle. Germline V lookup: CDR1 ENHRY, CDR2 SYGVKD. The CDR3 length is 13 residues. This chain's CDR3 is CAISDRGGETQYF. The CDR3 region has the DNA TGTGCCATCAGTGACAGGGGTGGAGAGACCCAGTACTTC.

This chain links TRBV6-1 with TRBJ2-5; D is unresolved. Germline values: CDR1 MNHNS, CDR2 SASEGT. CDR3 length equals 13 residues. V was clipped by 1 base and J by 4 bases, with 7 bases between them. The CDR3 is CASSEVTVETQYF. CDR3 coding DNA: TGTGCCAGCAGTGAAGTAACAGTAGAGACCCAGTACTTC.

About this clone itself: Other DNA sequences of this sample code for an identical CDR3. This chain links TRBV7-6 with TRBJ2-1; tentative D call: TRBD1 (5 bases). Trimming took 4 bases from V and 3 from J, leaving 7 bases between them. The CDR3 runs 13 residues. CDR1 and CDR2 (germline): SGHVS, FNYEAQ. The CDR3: CASSYTGYNEQFF. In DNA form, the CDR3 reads TGTGCCAGCAGCTATACAGGCTACAATGAGCAGTTCTTC.

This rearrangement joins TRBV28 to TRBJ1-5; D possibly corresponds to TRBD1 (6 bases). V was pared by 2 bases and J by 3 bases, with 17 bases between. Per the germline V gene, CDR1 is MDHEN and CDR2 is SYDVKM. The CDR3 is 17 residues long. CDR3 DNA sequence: TGTGCCAGCAGTTTACCTACCGCTGACAGGCACAATCAGCCCCAGCATTTT. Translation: CASSLPTADRHNQPQHF.